This entry lists 8 T cell receptor beta chains sequenced from one sample in a study of T cell changes during pregnancy in multiple sclerosis. Clones were sequenced by immunoSEQ multiplex PCR, and TCRdb holds only the in-frame ones, with some missing. The sample has tens of thousands of clones, almost 95% seen once; the top ten hold 3%. The source was CD8+ T cells from peripheral blood mononuclear cells, collected in the third trimester of pregnancy. The source is a female donor in good health, enrolled as a control in a pregnancy study.

The chain is built from TRBV4-3 and TRBJ1-1; D perhaps matches TRBD1 (5 bases). In germline, CDR1 is LGHNA, CDR2 YSLEER. This CDR3 has 15 residues. V lost 3 bases and J 1 base, leaving 12 bases between the germline ends. The CDR3 reads CASSQADSPNTEAFF. The CDR3 coding sequence is TGCGCCAGCAGCCAGGCAGACAGCCCGAACACTGAAGCTTTCTTT.

V is TRBV18 and J is TRBJ2-1, with 13 bases aligning to TRBD2. Trimming at V came to 3 bases and at J to 10 bases, leaving 9 bases not matched to a gene. Germline CDR1 is KGHSH and CDR2 is LQKENI. The CDR3 covers 16 residues. The CDR3 DNA sequence: TGTGCCAGCTCACCGCCAACTAGCGGGGGGGCCGGGGAGCAGTTCTTC. It codes for CASSPPTSGGAGEQFF.

The CDR3, as DNA: TGTGCCAGCATGGACGGGGCAACTAATGAAAAACTGTTTTTT. This gives the protein CASMDGATNEKLFF. The chain couples TRBV7-9 to TRBJ1-4; D unresolved. V lost 7 bases, J lost 0 bases, and 9 bases lay in between. The CDR3 is 14 residues long. The germline V gene encodes CDR1 SEHNR and CDR2 FQNEAQ (reference sequence).

The genes are TRBV4-3 and TRBJ2-1; D gene uncertain. This CDR3 is built from 17 residues. Germline V CDR1 and CDR2: LGHNA, YSLEER. Trimming took 0 bases from V and 9 from J, leaving 21 bases between them. The DNA for the CDR3 is TGCGCCAGCAGCCAAGATTCCATATCATCGGCCAGGCCTGAGCAGTTCTTC. Translating gives CASSQDSISSARPEQFF.

This chain uses TRBV19 with TRBJ2-7, with 9 nucleotides matching TRBD1. With 3 bases clipped from V and 2 bases from J, the junction kept 5 bases outside the gene matches. The length of the CDR3 is 15 residues. In germline, CDR1 is LNHDA, CDR2 SQIVND (reference sequence). The CDR3 loop reads CASSIGDRVPYEQYF. DNA of the CDR3: TGTGCCAGTAGTATTGGGGACAGGGTCCCCTACGAGCAGTACTTC.

The chain employs TRBV19 and TRBJ1-1; 12 bases line up with TRBD1. Unmatched junction bases numbered 8, after V lost 5 bases and J lost 4 bases. The CDR3 totals 16 residues. The germline V gene has CDR1 LNHDA and CDR2 SQIVND (reference sequence). The CDR3 here is CASSSRDRGRSTEAFF. In nucleotides, the CDR3 is TGTGCCAGTAGTTCCCGGGACAGGGGGCGAAGCACTGAAGCTTTCTTT.

The table lists this clone with a few counts. This chain links TRBV9 with TRBJ1-1, with D unresolved. Trimming left V 6 bases short and J 1 base short, with 19 bases between. CDR1 and CDR2 from the germline V gene are SGDLS and YYNGEE. The CDR3 runs to 16 residues. The CDR3 here is CASNENPQKTNTEAFF. The CDR3 DNA reads TGTGCCAGCAACGAAAACCCACAGAAGACGAACACTGAAGCTTTCTTT.

This clone was seen a few times. Here the CDR3 DNA reads TGTGCCAGTAGTCCCTCGGCTGGGGGGTTACCAGAGACCCAGTACTTC. This encodes CASSPSAGGLPETQYF. The V call is TRBV19, the J call TRBJ2-5; D might be TRBD2 (6 bases). CDR3 length: 16 amino acids. V was cut by 5 bases and J by 4 bases, with 20 bases left in between. Looked up from germline, CDR1 is LNHDA and CDR2 is SQIVND (reference sequence).